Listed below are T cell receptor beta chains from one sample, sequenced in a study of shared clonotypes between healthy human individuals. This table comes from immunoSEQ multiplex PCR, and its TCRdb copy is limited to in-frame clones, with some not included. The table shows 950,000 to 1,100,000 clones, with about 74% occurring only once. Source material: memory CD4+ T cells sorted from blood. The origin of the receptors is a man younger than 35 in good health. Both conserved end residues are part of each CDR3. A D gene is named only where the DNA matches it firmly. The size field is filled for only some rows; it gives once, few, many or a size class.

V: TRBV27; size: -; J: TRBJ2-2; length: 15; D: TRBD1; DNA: TGTGCCAGCAGTCCGAAAGACAGGGCCACCGGGGAGCTGTTTTTT; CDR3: CASSPKDRATGELFF
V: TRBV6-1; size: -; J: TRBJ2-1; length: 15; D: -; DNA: TGTGCCAGCAGTGAATGGGGGGGCTATCGCAATGAGCAGTTCTTC; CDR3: CASSEWGGYRNEQFF
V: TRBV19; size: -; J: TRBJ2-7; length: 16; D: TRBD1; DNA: TGTGCCAGTAGTACAGAGGCACAGGGGATTCCCTACGAGCAGTACTTC; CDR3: CASSTEAQGIPYEQYF
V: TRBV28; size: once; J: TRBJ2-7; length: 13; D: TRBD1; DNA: TGTGCCAGCAGTTTAAGGGACAGGGCCGAGCAGTACTTC; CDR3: CASSLRDRAEQYF
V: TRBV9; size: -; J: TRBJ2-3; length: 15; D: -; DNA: TGTGCCAGCAGCGTAGCCGGAGGGGCCACAGATACGCAGTATTTT; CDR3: CASSVAGGATDTQYF
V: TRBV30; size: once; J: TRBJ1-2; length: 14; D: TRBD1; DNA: TGTGCCTGGAGGCTACAGGGGGCTAACTATGGCTACACCTTC; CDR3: CAWRLQGANYGYTF
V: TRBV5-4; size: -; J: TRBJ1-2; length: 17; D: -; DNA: TGTGCCAGCAGCTCCCGGGACCCCCGGACCTTAAACTATGGCTACACCTTC; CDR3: CASSSRDPRTLNYGYTF
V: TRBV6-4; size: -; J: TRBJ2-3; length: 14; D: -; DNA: TGTGCCAGCAGTGACTCGGGCTCCACAGATACGCAGTATTTT; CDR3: CASSDSGSTDTQYF
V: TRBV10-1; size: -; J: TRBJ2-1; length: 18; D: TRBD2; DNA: TGCGCCAGCAGCTCGGGACTAGCGGGGGGGCCCTCCTACAATGAGCAGTTCTTC; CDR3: CASSSGLAGGPSYNEQFF
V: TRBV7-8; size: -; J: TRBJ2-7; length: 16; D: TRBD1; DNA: TGTGCCAGCAGCGATTTGGACAGGGGGCTTTACTACGAGCAGTACTTC; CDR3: CASSDLDRGLYYEQYF
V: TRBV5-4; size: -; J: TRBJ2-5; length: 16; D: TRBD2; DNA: TGTGCCAGCAGCTTGGGACTAGCGGGGGCCCTGGAGACCCAGTACTTC; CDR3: CASSLGLAGALETQYF
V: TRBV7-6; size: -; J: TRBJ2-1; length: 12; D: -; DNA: TGTGCCAGCAGCTTACAGGGTAATGAGCAGTTCTTC; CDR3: CASSLQGNEQFF
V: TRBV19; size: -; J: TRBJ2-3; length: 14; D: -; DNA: TGTGCCAGTAGTAATCGGATCTACACAGATACGCAGTATTTT; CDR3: CASSNRIYTDTQYF
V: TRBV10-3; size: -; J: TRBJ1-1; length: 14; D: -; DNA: TGTGCCATCAGTCCGGGGACAACGAACACTGAAGCTTTCTTT; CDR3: CAISPGTTNTEAFF
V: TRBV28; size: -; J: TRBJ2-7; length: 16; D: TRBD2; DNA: TGTGCCAGCAGTTCCCTCTCTAGCGGGGGCCACTACGAGCAGTACTTC; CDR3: CASSSLSSGGHYEQYF
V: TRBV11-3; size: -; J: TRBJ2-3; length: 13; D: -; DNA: TGTGCCAGCAGCTTACCCGGGGCCGGCACGCAGTATTTT; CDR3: CASSLPGAGTQYF
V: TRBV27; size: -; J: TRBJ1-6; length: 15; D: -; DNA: TGTGCCAGCAGTTTGTCACAGGGCCTTAATTCACCCCTCCACTTT; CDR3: CASSLSQGLNSPLHF